Below are 9 T cell receptor beta chains sequenced from a single sample in a study of identical twins. TCRdb redid the calling of the 5' RACE reads with MiXCR, one entry per CDR3 protein. The sample lists under 500,000 distinct CDR3 sequences, 13% to 15% seen once, with approximately 0.98% in the top ten. The same sample was also studied in work on yellow fever vaccine responses in identical twins.

The source material was CD4+ T cells sorted from blood. The receptors derive from a woman between 18 and 30 years old in good health.

The genes are TRBV7-9 and TRBJ2-5, with D possibly being TRBD2 (6 bases). Germline-derived CDR1 and CDR2 are SEHNR and FQNEAQ (reference sequence). The germline V and J ends were trimmed by 4 bases and 3 bases, with 6 bases remaining between them. The CDR3 loop spans 12 amino acids. CDR3 nucleotide sequence: TGTGCCAGCAGCTCGGGAGAAGAGACCCAGTACTTC. Protein sequence: CASSSGEETQYF.

This chain links TRBV7-9 with TRBJ1-1; D is undetermined. The CDR3 sequence is 15 residues long. Germline-derived CDR1 and CDR2 are SEHNR and FQNEAQ (reference sequence). The germline V and J ends were trimmed by 1 base and 2 bases, with 11 bases remaining between them. CDR3 residues: CASSLELIGNTEAFF. CDR3 nucleotide sequence: TGTGCCAGCAGCTTAGAACTGATAGGTAACACTGAAGCTTTCTTT. The full variable domain, its missing parts supplied by reference TRBV7-9 and TRBJ1-1, is DTGVSQNPRHKITKRGQNVTFRCDPISEHNRLYWYRQTLGQGPEFLTYFQNEAQLEKSRLLSDRFSAERPKGSFSTLEIQRTEQGDSAMYLCASSLELIGNTEAFFGQGTRLTVV.

The rearrangement uses TRBV24-1 and TRBJ2-1; 11 nucleotides align to TRBD2. Germline V CDR1 and CDR2: KGHDR, SFDVKD. V lost 2 bases, J lost 6 bases, and 11 bases stayed unmatched. The CDR3 is 18 amino acids. CDR3 bases: TGTGCCACCAGTGATTCGCCCGGGACTAGCGGAATACCCAATGAGCAGTTCTTC. Its translation is CATSDSPGTSGIPNEQFF.

This clonotype was observed a few times. The gene calls are TRBV7-3 and TRBJ2-1, with TRBD2 matching 8 bases. The CDR3 loop spans 15 amino acids. V was pared by 2 bases and J by 7 bases, with 7 bases of the junction left unmatched. Germline loops: CDR1 SGHTA, CDR2 FQGTGA. The CDR3 region is CASSLFWTSQNEQFF. The CDR3 nucleotides read TGTGCCAGCAGCTTATTTTGGACTAGCCAGAATGAGCAGTTCTTC.

To note about this clonotype: Mismatch with germline at one junction end may stem from a read error. The V gene is TRBV6-2 or TRBV6-3, the J gene TRBJ2-3; D call uncertain. Germline V gene sequence: CDR1 MNHEY, CDR2 SVGEGT. This CDR3 is built from 16 residues. DNA for the CDR3: TGTGCCAGCAGTGACACGCCAAGGGTTGGGTCCGATACGCTGTATTTT. Amino acid sequence: CASSDTPRVGSDTLYF.

The sample holds many counts of this clonotype. The genes are TRBV7-2 and TRBJ1-5, with D hard to call. The length of the CDR3 is 13 residues. CDR1 is SGHTA and CDR2 is FQGNSA in the germline V gene. Trimming left V 5 bases short and J 5 bases short, with 10 bases between. CDR3 region: CASSVVADQPQHF. The CDR3 coding sequence is TGTGCCAGCAGCGTTGTGGCCGATCAGCCCCAGCATTTT.

The sample holds many counts of this clonotype. The chain couples TRBV5-1 to TRBJ2-1, with TRBD1 matching 8 bases. Germline V gene lookup returns CDR1 SGHRS and CDR2 YFSETQ. V trimming: 4 bases; J trimming: 8 bases; junction bases outside the gene matches: 11. CDR3 size: 15 residues. The CDR3 DNA sequence: TGCGCCAGCAGCCGGAGACAGGGGTATGAGGATGAGCAGTTCTTC. It yields the protein CASSRRQGYEDEQFF.

The chain has TRBV20-1 and TRBJ2-4; 7 nucleotides agree with TRBD2. Germline values: CDR1 DFQATT, CDR2 SNEGSKA (reference sequence). The CDR3 runs to 13 residues. The ends lost 5 bases at V and 5 bases at J; junction bases unmatched: 6. The DNA for the CDR3 is TGCAGTGCTCCTAGCGGCTCGGAAAACATTCAGTACTTC. Amino acids: CSAPSGSENIQYF.

This clonotype was counted ten times or more. The chain uses TRBV5-1 and TRBJ2-3; 10 positions match TRBD1. This CDR3 spans 16 amino acids. Trimming cost V 3 bases and J 1 base; bases outside gene matches: 5. Germline V CDR1 and CDR2: SGHRS, YFSETQ. Written as DNA, the CDR3 is TGCGCCAGCAGCTCACAAGGGACAGGGGGCACAGATACGCAGTATTTT. Its protein is CASSSQGTGGTDTQYF. Supplemented by reference TRBV5-1 and TRBJ2-3, the full variable domain reads KAGVTQTPRYLIKTRGQQVTLSCSPISGHRSVSWYQQTPGQGLQFLFEYFSETQRNKGNFPGRFSGRQFSNSRSEMNVSTLELGDSALYLCASSSQGTGGTDTQYFGPGTRLTVL.